Below are 22 T cell receptor beta chains sequenced from a single sample in a study of blood T cell repertoires in COVID-19 (dated by TCRdb to 2020 to 2021). The library was produced with the immunoSEQ multiplex PCR assay. TCRdb obtained this table from immuneACCESS and retained in-frame rearrangements with V and J assigned. These tables miss some clones; where compared with another copy, unresolved V genes account for less than half of the shortfall, and the remainder is unexplained. Here the sample has roughly 200,000 clones; 80% occur a single time. The biggest ten clones account for 6.9% of the sample. The sample consisted of peripheral blood. The source of these receptors is a man in his sixties with acute or convalescent COVID-19.

V and J are TRBV30 and TRBJ2-2; 9 bases are shared with TRBD1. The CDR3 is 13 amino acids. Germline V lookup: CDR1 GTSNPN, CDR2 SVGIG (reference sequence). J gave up 7 bases and V 3 bases, and 3 bases lay outside the gene matches. CDR3 in amino acids: CAWSDRGIGELFF. The CDR3 nucleotides read TGTGCCTGGAGCGACAGGGGGATCGGGGAGCTGTTTTTT.

This chain uses TRBV18 with TRBJ2-7, with 8 bases aligning to TRBD1. The germline gives CDR1 KGHSH, CDR2 LQKENI. The V segment lost 3 bases and the J segment 9 bases; nucleotides outside the gene matches: 7. The CDR3 spans 13 residues. CDR3 amino acids: CASSPGTGIWQYF. The CDR3, as DNA: TGTGCCAGCTCACCTGGGACAGGTATTTGGCAGTACTTC.

This chain links TRBV6-1 with TRBJ1-5; TRBD1 matches at 8 bases. Germline lookup yields CDR1 MNHNS and CDR2 SASEGT. The trim removed 3 bases at V and 2 bases at J, leaving 9 bases unmatched. The CDR3 loop spans 17 amino acids. CDR3 residues: CASSDSSGGVGNQPQHF. The CDR3 DNA is TGTGCCAGCAGTGATAGCTCAGGGGGCGTGGGCAATCAGCCCCAGCATTTT.

This clone was counted once. The V and J genes are TRBV7-2 and TRBJ1-2; D may be TRBD1 (5 bases). V gave up 8 bases and J gave up 2 bases, with 15 bases separating them. CDR3 length: 14 amino acids. Germline lookup yields CDR1 SGHTA and CDR2 FQGNSA. The CDR3 DNA follows: TGTGCCAGCTCCCGCAGGGATAAGAACTATGGCTACACCTTC. This encodes CASSRRDKNYGYTF. Full variable domain (missing parts from reference TRBV7-2 and TRBJ1-2): GAGVSQSPSNKVTEKGKDVELRCDPISGHTALYWYRQSLGQGLEFLIYFQGNSAPDKSGLPSDRFSAERTGGSVSTLTIQRTQQEDSAVYLCASSRRDKNYGYTFGSGTRLTVV.

The chain uses TRBV7-3 and TRBJ2-1; TRBD2 matches 9 bases. The junction had 4 bases not matched to a gene; V was cut back by 4 bases and J by 3 bases. The CDR3 covers 15 residues. Per the germline V gene, CDR1 is SGHTA and CDR2 is FQGTGA. CDR3 sequence: CASSSSGGNYNEQFF. The CDR3 bases are TGTGCCAGCAGCTCGAGCGGGGGGAACTACAATGAGCAGTTCTTC.

The chain recombines TRBV6-5 with TRBJ2-7; TRBD2 aligns across 12 bases. J was trimmed by 3 bases and V by 7 bases; bases with no gene match: 7. This CDR3 contains 15 residues. Germline CDR1 and CDR2: MNHEY and SVGAGI. CDR3 DNA sequence: TGTGCCAGCACCGGGACTAGCGGGTACTTCTACGAGCAGTACTTC. Protein product: CASTGTSGYFYEQYF.

The genes are TRBV12-3 or TRBV12-4 and TRBJ1-5; D may be TRBD1 (5 bases). Trimming shortened V by 5 bases and J by 6 bases, and 8 bases separated the two germline ends. The CDR3 is 12 amino acids. CDR3 residues: CASSQGPQPQHF. The CDR3 DNA reads as TGTGCCAGCAGTCAGGGTCCTCAGCCCCAGCATTTT.

V gene TRBV27 combines with J gene TRBJ2-3; 7 bases line up with TRBD2. With 6 bases clipped from V and 0 bases from J, the junction kept 6 bases outside the gene matches. The germline CDR1 and CDR2 sequences are MNHEY and SMNVEV (reference sequence). The CDR3 sequence is 15 residues long. This chain's CDR3 is CASSMRGRSTDTQYF. CDR3 DNA: TGTGCCAGCAGCATGCGGGGGAGGAGCACAGATACGCAGTATTTT.

The chain uses TRBV27 and TRBJ1-5; D gene ambiguous. This CDR3 comprises 13 residues. The germline V gene has CDR1 MNHEY and CDR2 SMNVEV (reference sequence). V dropped 3 bases and J dropped 4 bases, with 7 bases sitting between them. CDR3 loop: CASSLAGNQPQHF. In nucleotides, the CDR3 is TGTGCCAGCAGTTTGGCGGGGAATCAGCCCCAGCATTTT.

This chain joins TRBV2 and TRBJ1-5; no firm D call. V lost 5 bases to trimming and J lost 6 bases, with 14 bases between them. The CDR3 has 14 residues. Germline CDR1 and CDR2: SNHLY and FYNNEI. CDR3 bases: TGTGCCAGCAGTACCGAGTCGGTTAGTCAGCCCCAGCATTTT. Its translation is CASSTESVSQPQHF.

This clone was picked up one time. This sequence joins TRBV2 and TRBJ2-7, with TRBD1 identical over 7 bases. V was pared by 6 bases and J by 4 bases, with 3 bases of the junction left unmatched. CDR3 size: 12 residues. Germline V gene sequence: CDR1 SNHLY, CDR2 FYNNEI. Here the CDR3 reads CASRTGRYEQYF. In DNA, the CDR3 is TGTGCCAGCAGGACAGGGAGATACGAGCAGTACTTC.

The chain combines TRBV7-2 with TRBJ2-7; D possibly corresponds to TRBD2 (6 bases). V lost 5 bases and J lost 1, with 18 bases in between. The CDR3 length is 16 residues. The germline V gene has CDR1 SGHTA and CDR2 FQGNSA. Written as DNA, the CDR3 is TGTGCCAGCAGCGACCCCTCTAGCGCCCTGTCCTACGAGCAGTACTTC. The encoded protein is CASSDPSSALSYEQYF.

The rearrangement joins TRBV21-1 to TRBJ1-5; TRBD1 is taken as the D call from the table, unchecked against the DNA. TRBV21-1 is a documented pseudogene. CDR3 length: 19 residues. The DNA for the CDR3 is TGTGCCAGCAGCAAAGAAGACAGGGGGCGTACGGATAGCAATCAGCCCCAGCATTTT. Protein sequence: CASSKEDRGRTDSNQPQHF.

The rearrangement links TRBV9 to TRBJ1-2, with 12 bases identical to TRBD1. V lost 1 base, J lost 2 bases, and 12 bases stayed unmatched. The CDR3 runs to 19 residues. Germline V gene sequence: CDR1 SGDLS, CDR2 YYNGEE. The CDR3 loop is CASSVNSVGTGGENYGYTF. In DNA, the CDR3 is TGTGCCAGCAGCGTAAATTCTGTCGGGACAGGGGGCGAAAACTATGGCTACACCTTC.

This chain links TRBV6-2 or TRBV6-3 with TRBJ1-2, with a tentative D call TRBD1 (5 bases). Germline loops: CDR1 MNHEY, CDR2 SVGEGT. CDR3 length: 14 residues. Trimming left V 3 bases short and J 0 bases short, with 8 bases between. CDR3 sequence (DNA): TGTGCCAGCAGTTATCAAGGGGCTAACTATGGCTACACCTTC. This translates into CASSYQGANYGYTF.

The chain links TRBV5-1 to TRBJ2-5; 10 bases are a match to TRBD2. Germline CDR1 is SGHRS and CDR2 is YFSETQ. CDR3 size: 16 residues. The trim removed 2 bases at V and 5 bases at J, leaving 9 bases unmatched. DNA of the CDR3: TGCGCCAGCAGCTTAAGGGCTAGCGGGAGAGCGGAGACCCAGTACTTC. It is translated as CASSLRASGRAETQYF.

The chain joins TRBV14 to TRBJ1-4; a weak D match, TRBD1 (6 bases). With 4 bases removed from V and 1 base from J, the gap between germline ends came to 10 bases. This CDR3 region has 15 residues. The germline CDR1 and CDR2 sequences are SGHDN and FVKESK. This CDR3 reads CASSRTGLTNEKLFF. DNA of the CDR3: TGTGCCAGCAGCCGTACAGGGCTAACTAATGAAAAACTGTTTTTT. The full variable domain, in which reference TRBV14 and TRBJ1-4 provide the parts outside the CDR3, is EAGVTQFPSHSVIEKGQTVTLRCDPISGHDNLYWYRRVMGKEIKFLLHFVKESKQDESGMPNNRFLAERTGGTYSTLKVQPAELEDSGVYFCASSRTGLTNEKLFFGSGTQLSVL.

The V gene is TRBV6-5, the J gene TRBJ1-2; 9 positions match TRBD1. With 5 bases clipped from V and 4 bases from J, the junction kept 8 bases outside the gene matches. This CDR3 spans 15 amino acids. Looked up from germline, CDR1 is MNHEY and CDR2 is SVGAGI. As DNA, the CDR3 is TGTGCCAGCAGTCCCGCGGGACAGGGTTTCTATGGCTACACCTTC. The encoded protein is CASSPAGQGFYGYTF.

The chain has TRBV6-6 and TRBJ1-2; tentatively, D is TRBD1 (5 bases). This CDR3 comprises 15 residues. Between the trimmed V and J ends, which lost 1 base and 2 bases, there was a span of 11 bases. In germline, CDR1 is MNHNY, CDR2 SVGAGI (reference sequence). The CDR3 nucleotides read TGTGCCAGCAGTTACTTAGGGGCGGCCAACTATGGCTACACCTTC. Protein: CASSYLGAANYGYTF.

V is TRBV6-6 and J is TRBJ2-3; 8 nucleotides match TRBD2. The V segment lost 6 bases and the J segment 0 bases; nucleotides outside the gene matches: 5. CDR3 length: 15 amino acids. Germline assignment: CDR1 MNHNY and CDR2 SVGAGI (reference sequence). CDR3 sequence reads: CASRIAGSSTDTQYF. The CDR3 nucleotides read TGTGCCAGCAGAATAGCGGGGTCTAGCACAGATACGCAGTATTTT.

In DNA form, the CDR3 reads TGTGCCAGCAGTTACAGCAGGGAGGATAGCACAGATACGCAGTATTTT. It yields the protein CASSYSREDSTDTQYF. The chain has TRBV6-5 and TRBJ2-3; maybe TRBD2 (6 bases). With 2 bases removed from V and 0 bases from J, the gap between germline ends came to 12 bases. The CDR3 extends over 16 amino acids. Per germline, CDR1 MNHEY and CDR2 SVGAGI.

This clone was counted only a few times. The chain joins TRBV9 to TRBJ1-3; 12 positions agree with TRBD1. Germline V gene data show CDR1 as SGDLS and CDR2 as YYNGEE. This CDR3 contains 17 residues. V dropped 4 bases and J dropped 4; count of bases not matched to a gene: 9. CDR3 bases: TGTGCCAGCAGCCCAGGGACAGGGGGCTTGTCCGGAAACACCATATATTTT. It codes for CASSPGTGGLSGNTIYF. Complete variable domain (other parts from reference TRBV9 and TRBJ1-3): DSGVTQTPKHLITATGQRVTLRCSPRSGDLSVYWYQQSLDQGLQFLIQYYNGEERAKGNILERFSAQQFPDLHSELNLSSLELGDSALYFCASSPGTGGLSGNTIYFGEGSWLTVV.